The 21 T cell receptor beta chains in this list originate from one sample, sequenced in a study of patients and donors after allogeneic stem cell transplantation. TCRdb used MiXCR to reprocess the RT-PCR reads, holding one entry per CDR3 protein. In the table there are about a million distinct CDR3 sequences, more than 15% of which are singletons. The sample was blood, either unsorted or a sorted T cell fraction (not recorded which). These receptors were collected from a human donor who was either an allogeneic HSCT recipient or a stem cell or donor lymphocyte infusion donor (not recorded which). It is not recorded whose cells these are; they may come from a transplant donor.

This clonotype was detected a few times. The gene calls are TRBV12-3 or TRBV12-4 and TRBJ2-1, with no clear D. V was trimmed by 0 bases and J by 14 bases, leaving 5 bases between them. The CDR3 runs to 10 residues. CDR3 sequence reads: CASSLAQEFF. DNA for the CDR3: TGTGCCAGCAGTTTAGCGCAAGAGTTCTTC.

The chain has TRBV7-2 and TRBJ2-2; 9 bases agree with TRBD2. J gave up 5 bases and V 5 bases, and 6 bases lay outside the gene matches. This CDR3 is built from 15 residues. Germline-derived CDR1 and CDR2 are SGHTA and FQGNSA. The CDR3 loop reads CASSGTSFRTGELFF. Here the CDR3 DNA reads TGTGCCAGCAGCGGGACTAGCTTCCGGACCGGGGAGCTGTTTTTT.

Only a few counts were recorded for this clonotype. V gene TRBV7-7 combines with J gene TRBJ2-1, with 13 bases that match TRBD2. The V segment lost 5 bases and the J segment 4 bases; nucleotides outside the gene matches: 11. Germline V gene sequence: CDR1 SSHAT, CDR2 FNYEAQ (reference sequence). The CDR3 has 18 residues. This CDR3 reads CASSPMRPGLAGYNEQFF. The CDR3 DNA follows: TGTGCCAGCAGCCCGATGAGACCGGGACTAGCGGGGTACAATGAGCAGTTCTTC.

This clonotype showed up just a few times. The chain is built from TRBV12-3 or TRBV12-4 and TRBJ1-2; D gene ambiguous. This CDR3 contains 14 residues. Deletions cut 3 bases from V and 6 bases from J, with 14 bases between. CDR3 in DNA: TGTGCCAGCAGTTTCTTAAGGACGGCAAATGGCTACACCTTC. This gives the protein CASSFLRTANGYTF.

V is TRBV2 and J is TRBJ1-1; no reliable D call. Germline CDR1 and CDR2: SNHLY and FYNNEI. This CDR3 region has 13 residues. Trimming stripped 3 bases from V and 4 bases from J, with 9 bases between. The CDR3 reads CASSDTPGTEAFF. Written as DNA, the CDR3 is TGTGCCAGCAGTGATACGCCGGGCACTGAAGCTTTCTTT.

The V gene is TRBV12-3 or TRBV12-4, the J gene TRBJ1-1; the match to TRBD1 covers 7 bases. CDR3 length equals 16 residues. V was pared by 6 bases and J by 4 bases, with 14 bases of the junction left unmatched. The chain's CDR3 is CASRRVDRALGTEAFF. DNA for the CDR3: TGTGCCAGCAGGCGCGTTGACAGGGCCCTAGGCACTGAAGCTTTCTTT.

This clonotype was observed at least ten times. This chain uses TRBV20-1 with TRBJ2-1; D might be TRBD1 (5 bases). Trimming removed 6 bases at V and 0 bases at J, with 15 bases between. The CDR3 is made up of 15 amino acids. Germline lookup yields CDR1 DFQATT and CDR2 SNEGSKA (reference sequence). Here the CDR3 reads CSAPGPLSSYNEQFF. The CDR3 DNA reads TGCAGTGCACCAGGGCCACTAAGCTCCTACAATGAGCAGTTCTTC.

This clonotype came up many times. This sequence joins TRBV7-3 and TRBJ2-2, with a weak D call TRBD2 (6 bases). Germline CDR1 reads SGHTA; CDR2 reads FQGTGA. Between the trimmed V and J ends, which lost 3 bases and 5 bases, there was a span of 7 bases. The CDR3 covers 13 residues. This CDR3 is CASSLTRTGELFF. As DNA, the CDR3 is TGTGCCAGCAGCTTGACTAGGACCGGGGAGCTGTTTTTT.

This clonotype was counted only a few times. This rearrangement joins TRBV12-3 or TRBV12-4 to TRBJ1-1, with D perhaps matching TRBD1 (5 bases). V lost 8 bases and J 6 bases, leaving 16 bases between the germline ends. The CDR3 has 13 residues. CDR3 in amino acids: CASVRDLGPEAFF. CDR3 DNA sequence: TGTGCCAGCGTCCGGGACCTCGGTCCTGAAGCTTTCTTT.

The table lists this clonotype with many counts. The rearrangement joins TRBV20-1 to TRBJ2-7; D is unresolved. The CDR3 loop spans 12 amino acids. Trimming took 1 base from V and 6 from J, leaving 10 bases between them. Germline V lookup: CDR1 DFQATT, CDR2 SNEGSKA (reference sequence). The CDR3 DNA is TGCAGTGCTAGAGTACAGCTGGGCGAGCAGTACTTC. Its protein product is CSARVQLGEQYF.

This chain joins TRBV20-1 and TRBJ2-4; 10 bases line up with TRBD1. The CDR3 runs 13 residues. Germline V gene sequence: CDR1 DFQATT, CDR2 SNEGSKA (reference sequence). Germline trimming cut 6 bases from V and 11 bases from J; bases unmatched to any gene: 10. The CDR3 is CSAHPPGQGLQYF. The CDR3 DNA follows: TGCAGTGCCCACCCCCCGGGACAGGGGCTTCAGTACTTC.

This clonotype was found a few times. The chain is built from TRBV27 and TRBJ2-2, with D perhaps TRBD2 (6 bases). Looked up from germline, CDR1 is MNHEY and CDR2 is SMNVEV (reference sequence). V was cut by 5 bases and J by 8 bases, with 24 bases left in between. The CDR3 totals 17 residues. The CDR3 sequence is CASSHGGTGQWRGELFF. Written as DNA, the CDR3 is TGTGCCAGCAGTCATGGCGGGACTGGGCAGTGGAGGGGGGAGCTGTTTTTT.

There are many counts of this clonotype. This chain connects TRBV29-1 to TRBJ2-3, with D uncertain. CDR1 is SQVTM and CDR2 is ANQGSEA in the germline V gene. V was shortened by 3 bases and J by 10 bases, with 11 bases between the two germline ends. The CDR3 runs 11 residues. This CDR3 reads CSVEHSRAQYF. The CDR3 bases are TGCAGCGTTGAGCACTCCCGGGCGCAGTATTTT.

The genes are TRBV5-6 and TRBJ1-5, with D perhaps matching TRBD1 (5 bases). Germline V lookup: CDR1 SGHDT, CDR2 YYEEEE. V lost 3 bases and J lost 4, with 14 bases in between. CDR3 length equals 15 residues. The CDR3 here is CASSSPRQPNQPQHF. The CDR3 DNA follows: TGTGCCAGCAGCTCGCCCCGACAGCCTAATCAGCCCCAGCATTTT.

This rearrangement joins TRBV25-1 to TRBJ2-1; 9 positions agree with TRBD1. Germline V gene sequence: CDR1 MGHDK, CDR2 SYGVNS. This CDR3 is 16 amino acids long. V was pared by 6 bases and J by 0 bases, with 6 bases of the junction left unmatched. The CDR3 is CASRLTGGRSYNEQFF. Written as DNA, the CDR3 is TGTGCCAGCAGGTTGACAGGGGGTCGCTCCTACAATGAGCAGTTCTTC.

The rearrangement links TRBV6-1 to TRBJ2-1; TRBD1 matches at 8 bases. The germline CDR1 and CDR2 sequences are MNHNS and SASEGT. Trimming removed 7 bases from V and 8 bases from J; junction bases left unmatched: 13. This CDR3 is built from 15 residues. The CDR3 protein is CASTPPAGGRDEQFF. Here the CDR3 DNA reads TGTGCCAGCACCCCCCCGGCAGGGGGCAGGGATGAGCAGTTCTTC.

This clonotype was seen a few times. The chain joins TRBV27 to TRBJ1-2, with D hard to call. The CDR3 loop spans 14 amino acids. V lost 7 bases and J 0 bases, leaving 12 bases between the germline ends. The germline V gene encodes CDR1 MNHEY and CDR2 SMNVEV (reference sequence). The CDR3 spells CASITRAANYGYTF. In nucleotides, the CDR3 is TGTGCCAGCATCACGCGGGCAGCTAACTATGGCTACACCTTC.

J is TRBJ1-2 and V is TRBV4-3, with D possibly TRBD1 on 6 matching bases. The CDR3 loop spans 14 amino acids. In germline, CDR1 is LGHNA, CDR2 YSLEER. Trimming removed 1 base from V and 6 bases from J, with 12 bases in between. The CDR3 bases are TGCGCCAGCAGCCAAGGGGGACAAGGCAATGGCTACACCTTC. The encoded protein is CASSQGGQGNGYTF.

V is TRBV24-1 and J is TRBJ2-1; 7 nucleotides match TRBD1. CDR1 KGHDR and CDR2 SFDVKD come from the germline V gene. The CDR3 is 16 amino acids. V lost 5 bases and J lost 6; bases outside the gene matches: 12. The CDR3 DNA is TGTGCCACCAGTGTCTCCGACAGGGAACCCCTCAATGAGCAGTTCTTC. This gives the protein CATSVSDREPLNEQFF.

This clonotype was seen a handful of times. The chain uses TRBV12-3 or TRBV12-4 and TRBJ2-5, with 7 bases that match TRBD1. The CDR3 is made up of 15 amino acids. J gave up 6 bases and V 7 bases, and 14 bases lay outside the gene matches. The DNA of the CDR3 is TGTGCCAGCAAGTTGGTGCAGGGGGTTGTGAAGACCCAGTACTTC. It yields the protein CASKLVQGVVKTQYF.

The V gene is TRBV4-1, the J gene TRBJ2-7; 9 bases map to TRBD2. In germline, CDR1 is MGHRA, CDR2 YSYEKL. The CDR3 totals 17 residues. The ends lost 0 bases at V and 6 bases at J; junction bases unmatched: 12. Here the CDR3 DNA reads TGCGCCAGCAGCCAAGAAAGTTTGCTAGCGGGAACCAGCGAGCAGTACTTC. This codes for CASSQESLLAGTSEQYF.